These 30 T cell receptor beta chains originate from one sample sequenced in a study of T cell changes during pregnancy in multiple sclerosis. The protocol was immunoSEQ multiplex PCR, while the TCRdb copy is restricted to in-frame clones and leaves out a portion. Here the sample spans around 95,000 clones, 94% being singletons. The material sequenced was peripheral blood, taken after pregnancy. The receptors derive from a female donor in good health, enrolled as a control in a pregnancy study.

The chain combines TRBV29-1 with TRBJ2-5; D unresolved. V was shortened by 5 bases and J by 3 bases, with 7 bases between the two germline ends. There are 11 residues in the CDR3. Germline V lookup: CDR1 SQVTM, CDR2 ANQGSEA. CDR3 residues: CSVPTEETQYF. CDR3 coding DNA: TGCAGCGTTCCTACCGAAGAGACCCAGTACTTC. Complete variable domain (other parts from reference TRBV29-1 and TRBJ2-5): SAVISQKPSRDICQRGTSLTIQCQVDSQVTMMFWYRQQPGQSLTLIATANQGSEATYESGFVIDKFPISRPNLTFSTLTVSNMSPEDSSIYLCSVPTEETQYFGPGTRLLVL.

The chain has TRBV4-1 and TRBJ2-7, with D tentatively TRBD2 (6 bases). Germline V gene lookup returns CDR1 MGHRA and CDR2 YSYEKL. The CDR3 spans 16 residues. The V end lost 0 bases, the J end lost 4 bases, and 16 bases lay between the germline ends. In DNA form, the CDR3 reads TGCGCCAGCAGCCAAGAGCGCCCTTCGGGGGTATACGAGCAGTACTTC. Amino acids: CASSQERPSGVYEQYF.

The chain carries TRBV6-4 and TRBJ2-2, with D unresolved. V was cut by 0 bases and J by 5 bases, with 7 bases left in between. Germline values: CDR1 MRHNA, CDR2 SNTAGT. There are 14 residues in the CDR3. The CDR3, as DNA: TGTGCCAGCAGTGACTCCCCAGGTACCGGGGAGCTGTTTTTT. Protein product: CASSDSPGTGELFF.

The chain combines TRBV28 with TRBJ2-5; 9 nucleotides match TRBD2. From germline, CDR1 is MDHEN and CDR2 SYDVKM. Trimming took 8 bases from V and 5 from J; bases not matched to a gene: 9. The CDR3 spans 14 residues. Here the CDR3 reads CASGLAGEGETQYF. In nucleotides, the CDR3 is TGTGCCAGCGGCTTAGCGGGAGAGGGGGAGACCCAGTACTTC.

The rearrangement links TRBV27 to TRBJ2-5; possible D gene TRBD1, 6 bases. Germline values: CDR1 MNHEY, CDR2 SMNVEV (reference sequence). This CDR3 is 17 amino acids long. Trimming stripped 3 bases from V and 4 bases from J, with 21 bases between. For the CDR3, the DNA is TGTGCCAGCAGTTTTATTTTGCCCCAGGGGCTGGGAGAGACCCAGTACTTC. This sequence encodes CASSFILPQGLGETQYF.

This clone was observed a handful of times. The genes are TRBV5-1 and TRBJ1-2; D is undetermined. CDR1 and CDR2 from the germline V gene are SGHRS and YFSETQ. This CDR3 comprises 12 residues. Trimming took off 9 bases at V and 2 bases at J, with 11 bases between the two ends. The CDR3 nucleotides read TGCGCCACATCCCCAGAAAACTATGGCTACACCTTC. Amino acid sequence: CATSPENYGYTF.

The gene calls are TRBV18 and TRBJ1-5; the D gene is possibly TRBD1 (6 bases). Trimming left V 1 base short and J 0 bases short, with 10 bases between. This CDR3 is built from 16 residues. Germline V gene lookup returns CDR1 KGHSH and CDR2 LQKENI. The CDR3 DNA is TGTGCCAGCTCACCACTTGGACAGAATAGCAATCAGCCCCAGCATTTT. As protein: CASSPLGQNSNQPQHF.

V is TRBV6-1 and J is TRBJ2-7, with a tentative D call TRBD2 (5 bases). V was cut by 0 bases and J by 6 bases, with 15 bases left in between. From germline, CDR1 is MNHNS and CDR2 SASEGT. This CDR3 contains 15 residues. The CDR3 here is CASSEAGTGGLEQYF. The CDR3 DNA reads as TGTGCCAGCAGTGAAGCGGGTACCGGAGGTCTCGAGCAGTACTTC.

This rearrangement joins TRBV15 to TRBJ2-1; TRBD1 is a possible D gene (6 bases). This CDR3 comprises 16 residues. Trimming cost V 0 bases and J 2 bases, with 11 bases left between them. Germline V gene lookup returns CDR1 LNHNV and CDR2 YYDKDF (reference sequence). This CDR3 is CATSRDPGQPYNEQFF. In nucleotides, the CDR3 is TGTGCCACCAGCAGAGATCCGGGACAACCCTACAATGAGCAGTTCTTC.

The chain has TRBV7-9 and TRBJ2-3, with 8 positions matching TRBD2. The CDR3 runs 16 residues. CDR1 is SEHNR, CDR2 FQNEAQ, per germline (reference sequence). Unmatched junction bases numbered 12, after V lost 7 bases and J lost 3 bases. Here the CDR3 reads CASTRKRERATDTQYF. The CDR3 DNA sequence: TGTGCCAGCACCCGGAAGCGGGAGCGGGCGACAGATACGCAGTATTTT.

The chain carries TRBV7-9 and TRBJ2-3; no firm D call. The CDR3 is made up of 11 amino acids. Germline values: CDR1 SEHNR, CDR2 FQNEAQ (reference sequence). V lost 5 bases and J 6 bases, leaving 6 bases between the germline ends. DNA for the CDR3: TGTGCCAGCAGCCCGTTGGATACGCAGTATTTT. Translation: CASSPLDTQYF. Based on the CDR3 plus reference TRBV7-9 and TRBJ2-3, the full variable domain is DTGVSQNPRHKITKRGQNVTFRCDPISEHNRLYWYRQTLGQGPEFLTYFQNEAQLEKSRLLSDRFSAERPKGSFSTLEIQRTEQGDSAMYLCASSPLDTQYFGPGTRLTVL.

The chain uses TRBV19 and TRBJ2-3, with TRBD2 identical over 9 bases. The germline CDR1 and CDR2 sequences are LNHDA and SQIVND (reference sequence). This CDR3 has 14 amino acids. V lost 4 bases to trimming and J lost 3 bases; unmatched junction nucleotides: 2. The CDR3 reads CASSSAGGTDTQYF. The DNA of the CDR3 is TGTGCCAGTAGTAGCGCGGGGGGGACAGATACGCAGTATTTT.

The chain has TRBV20-1 and TRBJ1-2; D possibly corresponds to TRBD1 (6 bases). Germline CDR1 reads DFQATT; CDR2 reads SNEGSKA (reference sequence). Between the trimmed V and J ends, which lost 8 bases and 12 bases, there was a span of 16 bases. The CDR3 is 10 residues long. The CDR3 loop is CSPEPTGNTF. The CDR3 DNA reads TGCAGTCCCGAGCCAACAGGGAACACCTTC.

The V gene is TRBV5-1, the J gene TRBJ2-5; tentative D call: TRBD2 (5 bases). Germline V lookup: CDR1 SGHRS, CDR2 YFSETQ. Trimming took 2 bases from V and 4 from J, leaving 9 bases between them. This CDR3 region has 13 residues. The CDR3 here is CASSFTAGETQYF. CDR3 in DNA: TGCGCCAGCAGCTTTACGGCGGGAGAGACCCAGTACTTC.

This clone was recorded only once. The rearrangement joins TRBV19 to TRBJ2-1; possible D gene TRBD1, 6 bases. Trimming stripped 6 bases from V and 4 bases from J, with 10 bases between. Germline V gene sequence: CDR1 LNHDA, CDR2 SQIVND (reference sequence). This CDR3 has 13 residues. The CDR3 spells CASSQGGYNEQFF. DNA of the CDR3: TGTGCCAGTAGCCAAGGGGGATACAATGAGCAGTTCTTC.

V gene TRBV14 combines with J gene TRBJ1-4, with D unclear. V lost 0 bases and J lost 11, with 10 bases in between. Germline assignment: CDR1 SGHDN and CDR2 FVKESK. CDR3 size: 13 residues. The CDR3 sequence is CASSQEWGDKLFF. The CDR3 region has the DNA TGTGCCAGCAGCCAAGAATGGGGAGACAAACTGTTTTTT.

The chain couples TRBV5-1 to TRBJ2-1; the D is unclear. In germline, CDR1 is SGHRS, CDR2 YFSETQ. V was pared by 0 bases and J by 4 bases, with 8 bases between. This CDR3 has 14 residues. The CDR3 spells CASSLVVGYNEQFF. In DNA, the CDR3 is TGCGCCAGCAGCTTGGTGGTCGGGTACAATGAGCAGTTCTTC.

The CDR3 sequence: CASSRTSERYEQYF. The CDR3 bases are TGTGCCAGCAGCCGGACTAGCGAACGATACGAGCAGTACTTC. The rearrangement uses TRBV2 and TRBJ2-7, with 9 bases identical to TRBD2. Germline assignment: CDR1 SNHLY and CDR2 FYNNEI. This CDR3 spans 14 amino acids. The V segment lost 6 bases and the J segment 4 bases; nucleotides outside the gene matches: 7.

The chain recombines TRBV19 with TRBJ2-1, with D tentatively TRBD1 (6 bases). V was clipped by 3 bases and J by 8 bases, with 17 bases between them. The CDR3 has 15 residues. The germline CDR1 and CDR2 sequences are LNHDA and SQIVND (reference sequence). The CDR3 nucleotides read TGTGCCAGTAGTATCTCGGCAACCAGGGGACATGAGCAGTTCTTC. It encodes CASSISATRGHEQFF.

The CDR3 protein is CASSWYGTESNQPQHF. CDR3 DNA sequence: TGTGCCAGCAGCTGGTACGGGACAGAAAGCAATCAGCCCCAGCATTTT. The rearrangement uses TRBV7-2 and TRBJ1-5; 7 bases are shared with TRBD1. The V gene end was trimmed by 4 bases and the J gene end by 1 base; junction bases not matched to a gene: 7. In germline, CDR1 is SGHTA, CDR2 FQGNSA. The CDR3 is made up of 16 amino acids.

The chain joins TRBV7-9 to TRBJ2-1, with 12 nucleotides matching TRBD2. Losses at the gene ends were 5 bases for V and 4 bases for J; bases not matched to a gene: 6. The CDR3 length is 16 residues. Looked up from germline, CDR1 is SEHNR and CDR2 is FQNEAQ (reference sequence). The CDR3 spells CASSTSSGRVYNEQFF. As DNA, the CDR3 is TGTGCCAGCAGCACCTCTAGCGGGAGGGTTTACAATGAGCAGTTCTTC. The full variable domain, completed using reference TRBV7-9 and TRBJ2-1, is DTGVSQNPRHKITKRGQNVTFRCDPISEHNRLYWYRQTLGQGPEFLTYFQNEAQLEKSRLLSDRFSAERPKGSFSTLEIQRTEQGDSAMYLCASSTSSGRVYNEQFFGPGTRLTVL.

This chain links TRBV5-6 with TRBJ2-7; TRBD1 aligns across 9 bases. With V trimmed by 4 bases and J by 1 base, 3 bases remained unmatched. The germline gives CDR1 SGHDT, CDR2 YYEEEE. This CDR3 contains 14 residues. This CDR3 is CASSPGTGSYEQYF. The CDR3 nucleotides are TGTGCCAGCAGCCCCGGGACAGGGTCCTACGAGCAGTACTTC.

This chain uses TRBV4-1 with TRBJ2-3, with 12 bases identical to TRBD2. The V gene's germline CDR1 is MGHRA and CDR2 YSYEKL. With 3 bases clipped from V and 3 bases from J, the junction kept 4 bases outside the gene matches. This CDR3 comprises 16 residues. CDR3 in amino acids: CASSQTSGRGTDTQYF. The DNA for the CDR3 is TGCGCCAGCAGCCAGACTAGCGGGAGAGGTACAGATACGCAGTATTTT.

V and J are TRBV14 and TRBJ2-2, with 7 bases that match TRBD1. V dropped 6 bases and J dropped 1; count of bases not matched to a gene: 5. CDR1 and CDR2 (germline): SGHDN, FVKESK. This CDR3 has 15 amino acids. The CDR3 is CASSYGQENTGELFF. CDR3 DNA: TGTGCCAGCAGTTACGGACAGGAGAACACCGGGGAGCTGTTTTTT.

V and J are TRBV19 and TRBJ2-4, with a tentative D call TRBD2 (5 bases). Per the germline V gene, CDR1 is LNHDA and CDR2 is SQIVND (reference sequence). CDR3 size: 14 residues. Trimming pared 1 base from V and 4 bases from J, leaving 8 bases between. CDR3 sequence reads: CASSIVGGKNIQYF. The CDR3 DNA sequence: TGTGCCAGTAGTATAGTTGGCGGGAAAAACATTCAGTACTTC.

The chain couples TRBV19 to TRBJ1-5, with D perhaps matching TRBD1 (6 bases). Trimming shortened V by 7 bases and J by 1 base, and 14 bases separated the two germline ends. The germline CDR1 and CDR2 sequences are LNHDA and SQIVND (reference sequence). CDR3 length: 15 amino acids. The chain's CDR3 is CASTNTGISNQPQHF. CDR3 nucleotides: TGTGCCAGTACTAATACAGGGATCAGCAATCAGCCCCAGCATTTT.

The chain carries TRBV6-1 and TRBJ2-7; 7 nucleotides agree with TRBD1. The CDR3 runs 16 residues. The junction had 12 bases not matched to a gene; V was cut back by 4 bases and J by 3 bases. CDR1 and CDR2 from the germline V gene are MNHNS and SASEGT. The CDR3 nucleotides are TGTGCCAGCAGTGGATATCGGGGCTCAGGGGGCTACGAGCAGTACTTC. It yields the protein CASSGYRGSGGYEQYF.

V gene TRBV6-5 combines with J gene TRBJ2-5, with 7 bases that match TRBD1. Trimming cost V 6 bases and J 3 bases; bases outside gene matches: 1. Germline CDR1 MNHEY, CDR2 SVGAGI. The CDR3 contains 12 residues. Written as DNA, the CDR3 is TGTGCCAGCAGCCAGGGGGAAGAGACCCAGTACTTC. Amino acids: CASSQGEETQYF.

The chain uses TRBV6-6 and TRBJ1-2; 7 bases line up with TRBD1. This CDR3 spans 12 amino acids. CDR1 and CDR2 (germline): MNHNY, SVGAGI (reference sequence). J lost 11 bases, V lost 5 bases, and 8 bases had no gene match. The CDR3 here is CASSLRGSGYTF. As DNA, the CDR3 is TGTGCCAGCAGTCTCAGGGGGAGCGGGTACACCTTC.

The chain recombines TRBV7-2 with TRBJ1-3, with 10 nucleotides matching TRBD1. The V gene end was trimmed by 5 bases and the J gene end by 6 bases; junction bases not matched to a gene: 4. The germline V gene encodes CDR1 SGHTA and CDR2 FQGNSA. The CDR3 extends over 14 amino acids. The CDR3 nucleotides are TGTGCCAGCAGCGGGGACAGGGGACCAAACACCATATATTTT. This gives the protein CASSGDRGPNTIYF.